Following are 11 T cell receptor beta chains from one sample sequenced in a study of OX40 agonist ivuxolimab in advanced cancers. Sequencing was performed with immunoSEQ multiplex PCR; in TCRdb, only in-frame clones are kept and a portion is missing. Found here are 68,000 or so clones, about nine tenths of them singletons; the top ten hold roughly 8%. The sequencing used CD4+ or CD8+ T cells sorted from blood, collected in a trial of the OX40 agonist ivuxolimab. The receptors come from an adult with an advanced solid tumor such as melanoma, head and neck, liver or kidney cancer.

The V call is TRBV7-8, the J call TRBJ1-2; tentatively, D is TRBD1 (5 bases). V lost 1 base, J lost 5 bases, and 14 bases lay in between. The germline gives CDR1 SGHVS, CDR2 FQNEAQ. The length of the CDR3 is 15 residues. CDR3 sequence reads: CASSLGGAKTYGYTF. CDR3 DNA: TGTGCCAGCAGCTTAGGAGGGGCGAAGACGTATGGCTACACCTTC.

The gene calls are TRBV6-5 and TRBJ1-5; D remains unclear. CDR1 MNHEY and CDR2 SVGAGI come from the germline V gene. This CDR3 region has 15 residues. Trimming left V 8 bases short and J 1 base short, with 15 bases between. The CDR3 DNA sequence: TGTGCCAGCCGCATTCGGGGAGAGAGCAATCAGCCCCAGCATTTT. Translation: CASRIRGESNQPQHF.

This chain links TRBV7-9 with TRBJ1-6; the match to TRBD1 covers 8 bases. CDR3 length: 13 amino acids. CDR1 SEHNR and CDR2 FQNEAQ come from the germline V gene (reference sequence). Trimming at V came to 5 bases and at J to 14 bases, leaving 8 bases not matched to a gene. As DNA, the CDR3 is TGTGCCAGCAGCAACGACAGGGGAGGAACCCTCCACTTT. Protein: CASSNDRGGTLHF.

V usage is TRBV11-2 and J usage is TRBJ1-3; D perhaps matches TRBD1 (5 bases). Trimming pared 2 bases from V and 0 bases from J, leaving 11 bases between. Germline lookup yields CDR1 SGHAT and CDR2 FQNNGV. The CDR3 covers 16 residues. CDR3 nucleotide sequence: TGTGCCAGCAGCTTAATTCAGGGAGCCTCTGGAAACACCATATATTTT. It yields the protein CASSLIQGASGNTIYF.

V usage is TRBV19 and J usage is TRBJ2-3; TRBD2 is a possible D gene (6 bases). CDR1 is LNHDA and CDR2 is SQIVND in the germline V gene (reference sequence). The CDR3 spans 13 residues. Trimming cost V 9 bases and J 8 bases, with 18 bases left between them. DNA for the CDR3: TGTGCCAGCCTACAACGCGAGGAGGGTACGCAGTATTTT. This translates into CASLQREEGTQYF.

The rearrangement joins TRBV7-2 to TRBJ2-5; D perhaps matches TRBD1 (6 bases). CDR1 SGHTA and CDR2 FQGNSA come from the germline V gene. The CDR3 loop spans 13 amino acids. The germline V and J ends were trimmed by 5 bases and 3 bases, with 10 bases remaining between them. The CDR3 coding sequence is TGTGCCAGCAGCCACAACAGGGAAGAGACCCAGTACTTC. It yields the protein CASSHNREETQYF.

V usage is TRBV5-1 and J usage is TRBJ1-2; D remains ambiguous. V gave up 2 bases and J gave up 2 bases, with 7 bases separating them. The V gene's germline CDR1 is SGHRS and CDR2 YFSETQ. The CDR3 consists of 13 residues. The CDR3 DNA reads TGCGCCAGCAGCTTTGGGCAGAACTATGGCTACACCTTC. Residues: CASSFGQNYGYTF.

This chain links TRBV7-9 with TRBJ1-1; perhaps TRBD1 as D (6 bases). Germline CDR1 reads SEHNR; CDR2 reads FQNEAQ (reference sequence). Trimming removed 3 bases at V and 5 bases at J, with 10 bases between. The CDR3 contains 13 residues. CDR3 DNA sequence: TGTGCCAGCAGCTTTTTTCAGGGGACTGAAGCTTTCTTT. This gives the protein CASSFFQGTEAFF.

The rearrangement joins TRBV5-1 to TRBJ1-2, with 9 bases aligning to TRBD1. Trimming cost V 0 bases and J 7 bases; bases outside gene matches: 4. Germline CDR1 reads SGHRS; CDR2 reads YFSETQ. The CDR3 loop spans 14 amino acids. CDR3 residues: CASSLVQGASGYTF. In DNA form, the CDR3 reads TGCGCCAGCAGCTTGGTACAGGGGGCCAGTGGCTACACCTTC. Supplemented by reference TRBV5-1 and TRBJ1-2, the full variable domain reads KAGVTQTPRYLIKTRGQQVTLSCSPISGHRSVSWYQQTPGQGLQFLFEYFSETQRNKGNFPGRFSGRQFSNSRSEMNVSTLELGDSALYLCASSLVQGASGYTFGSGTRLTVV.

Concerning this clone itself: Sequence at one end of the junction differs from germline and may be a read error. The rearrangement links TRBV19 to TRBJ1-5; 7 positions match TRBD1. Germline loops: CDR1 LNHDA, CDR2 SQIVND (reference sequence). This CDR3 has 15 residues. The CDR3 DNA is TGTGCCAGTAGTATGACAGGGACGGGTTATCAGTCCCAGCATTTT. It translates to CASSMTGTGYQSQHF.

The CDR3 here is CASSYDGNQPQHF. The CDR3 DNA is TGTGCCAGCAGTTATGATGGTAATCAGCCCCAGCATTTT. This chain connects TRBV6-4 to TRBJ1-5; D ambiguous. The CDR3 is made up of 13 amino acids. Germline loops: CDR1 MRHNA, CDR2 SNTAGT. The V end was cut by 5 bases, the J end by 4 bases, with 9 bases between.